This TCR beta chain originates from a study of cytomegalovirus exposure and HLA in healthy donors. Trimming shortened V by 0 bases and J by 2 bases, and 7 bases separated the two germline ends. The germline V gene encodes CDR1 LGHNA and CDR2 YNFKEQ. CDR3 length: 15 residues. The study's findings and limits: It was shown in a later analysis that HLA-associated TCR beta chains were more clonally expanded than other, equally common chains. A list of approximately 160 TCR beta chains associated with cytomegalovirus was given. For most TCR beta V segments, an earlier analysis put the productive rate at about 87% or about 30% of the time.

Both 60 Vbeta primers and 13 Jbeta primers went into the PCR. Here immunoSEQ multiplex PCR was the method, and the copy in TCRdb shows in-frame clones only, minus some. Here the sample spans approximately 150,000 clones, 73% being singletons. Regarding this clone: Its target is not known.

The chain combines TRBV4-2 with TRBJ2-2, with D unclear. This clonotype was obtained from a woman aged 18-29 years in good health and CMV-seropositive. Sequenced: PBMCs. The CDR3 reads CASSQDRLNTGELFF. CDR3 DNA: TGTGCCAGCAGCCAAGATCGCCTAAACACCGGGGAGCTGTTTTTT.